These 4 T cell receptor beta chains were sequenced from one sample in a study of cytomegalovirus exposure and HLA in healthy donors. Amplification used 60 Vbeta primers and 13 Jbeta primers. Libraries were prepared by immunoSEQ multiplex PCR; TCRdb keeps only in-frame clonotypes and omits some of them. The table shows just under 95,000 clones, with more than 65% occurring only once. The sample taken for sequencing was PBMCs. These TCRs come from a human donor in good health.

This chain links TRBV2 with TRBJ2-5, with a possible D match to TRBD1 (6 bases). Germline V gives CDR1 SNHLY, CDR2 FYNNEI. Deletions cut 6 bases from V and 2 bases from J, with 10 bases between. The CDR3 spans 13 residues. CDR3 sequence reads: CASRGALQETQYF. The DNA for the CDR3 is TGTGCCAGCAGGGGGGCTCTGCAAGAGACCCAGTACTTC.

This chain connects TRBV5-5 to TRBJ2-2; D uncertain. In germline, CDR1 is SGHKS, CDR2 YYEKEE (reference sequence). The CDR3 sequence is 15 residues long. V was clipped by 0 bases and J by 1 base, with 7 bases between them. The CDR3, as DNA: TGTGCCAGCAGCTTGGGGGCAGGGAACACCGGGGAGCTGTTTTTT. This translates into CASSLGAGNTGELFF.

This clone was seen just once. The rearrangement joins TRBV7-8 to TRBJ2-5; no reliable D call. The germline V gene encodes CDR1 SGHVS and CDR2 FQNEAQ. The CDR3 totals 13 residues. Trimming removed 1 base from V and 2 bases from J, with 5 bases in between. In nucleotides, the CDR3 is TGTGCCAGCAGCTTAGGTCAACAAGAGACCCAGTACTTC. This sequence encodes CASSLGQQETQYF.

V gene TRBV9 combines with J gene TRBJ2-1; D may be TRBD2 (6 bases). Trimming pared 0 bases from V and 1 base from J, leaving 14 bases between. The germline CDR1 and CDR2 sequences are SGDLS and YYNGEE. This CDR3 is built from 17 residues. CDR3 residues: CASSVDPGTDSYNEQFF. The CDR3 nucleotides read TGTGCCAGCAGCGTAGATCCCGGGACTGATTCCTACAATGAGCAGTTCTTC.